The T cell receptor (beta chain) under discussion was sequenced for a study of shared clonotypes between healthy human individuals. For the study at large: Per donor, CD8 memory used one plate, CD8 naive used two, CD4 memory used three and CD4 naive used three.

The CDR3 is 15 amino acids. Germline-derived CDR1 and CDR2 are SGHDT and YYEEEE. V was pared by 6 bases and J by 2 bases, with 15 bases between. This clone showed up just once. Profiling relied on immunoSEQ multiplex PCR, and the TCRdb table lists in-frame clones only, not all of them. The sample has around 2,000,000 clones; roughly 96% are singletons. The TCR originated in a man aged 18-30 years in good health. Material: naive CD4+ T cells sorted from blood. Sample subset: CD45RA+ positively selected. V is TRBV5-6 and J is TRBJ1-3, with unresolved D. In DNA, the CDR3 is TGTGCCAGCACCGTCAATGTCGGGGCTGGAAACACCATATATTTT. It encodes CASTVNVGAGNTIYF.